The rows below give T cell receptor beta chains drawn from one sample of a study of T cell responses to AZD1222 COVID-19 vaccine. Produced via immunoSEQ multiplex PCR; TCRdb's table is partial and in-frame only. The data show 130,000 to 150,000 clones, around 88% seen once. The material was peripheral blood, obtained on day 0 of AZD1222 vaccination. The receptor source for this set is an adult in good health. Each CDR3 is given without its conserved first and last residue. Fields, in order: CDR3 length, V gene, clone size, CDR3 protein. Clone size appears in some rows only: once, few, many, or a class for an expanded clone.

len: 12; v_gene: TRBV6-5; abundance: .; CDR3aa: ASRGDRENGEQY
len: 12; v_gene: TRBV6-1; abundance: .; CDR3aa: ASSELAGYNEQF
len: 14; v_gene: TRBV7-7; abundance: few; CDR3aa: ASRFPTSGDTYEQY
len: 11; v_gene: TRBV27; abundance: once; CDR3aa: ASSHMTGDGYT
len: 13; v_gene: TRBV16; abundance: .; CDR3aa: ASSQSDGLNTEAF
len: 11; v_gene: TRBV9; abundance: .; CDR3aa: ASSVERAGELF
len: 11; v_gene: TRBV11-3; abundance: .; CDR3aa: AITSGKWDTQY
len: 13; v_gene: TRBV7-3; abundance: .; CDR3aa: ASSFSGLGGDTQY
len: 15; v_gene: TRBV5-1; abundance: .; CDR3aa: ASSLAAGRQVRNEQF
len: 13; v_gene: TRBV7-7; abundance: .; CDR3aa: ASSLGPGRFYEQY
len: 12; v_gene: TRBV30; abundance: .; CDR3aa: AWSVGAGANEQY
len: 11; v_gene: TRBV2; abundance: few; CDR3aa: ASSEGAKYGYT
len: 12; v_gene: TRBV10-3; abundance: .; CDR3aa: AISDAQGAYEQY
len: 11; v_gene: TRBV4-2; abundance: .; CDR3aa: ASSQGQTYGYT
len: 14; v_gene: TRBV6-5; abundance: .; CDR3aa: ASSYSSGRGANVLT
len: 11; v_gene: TRBV28; abundance: .; CDR3aa: ASSRVLNTEAF
len: 15; v_gene: TRBV9; abundance: .; CDR3aa: ASSGNLAGERPGELF
len: 13; v_gene: TRBV7-9; abundance: .; CDR3aa: ALPGLAGGGETQY
len: 11; v_gene: TRBV27; abundance: .; CDR3aa: ASSFWSTGEAF
len: 17; v_gene: TRBV7-6; abundance: .; CDR3aa: ASSLLVAGGWGGYNEQF